Sequencing of this T cell receptor (beta chain) was carried out in a study of naive and memory T cell subsets (dated by TCRdb to the late 2010s). About the study as a whole: An open-source, UMI-based TCR alpha and beta sequencing pipeline was applied to sorted naive and memory peripheral blood T cell subsets. The functional CMV T cell responses agreed completely with IgG serology results. RNA was DNase-treated and reverse transcribed with TCR constant-region primers, mostly using SuperScript III.

This clonotype has more than one count but fewer than ten. Its antigen is not yet known. Base qualities are not provided; no much larger clone lies one nucleotide away. The paper's findings and limits, for the study overall: After error correction, only a single occurrence was seen for over 85% of naive TCR sequences, so much steeper abundance distributions were produced than in memory subsets. Clonotypes were defined as single alpha or beta chain sequences, not paired alpha/beta receptors. In both CD4 and CD8 cells, a rise in Gini index and a fall in Shannon and inverse Simpson diversity were observed from naive through CM, EM and EMRA. RNA-based TCR counts may be influenced by expression changes linked to T cell activation and differentiation. The repertoire findings for the naive and memory subsets could not be validated against a ground truth because none was available. A few larger clonotypes were found in naive repertoires, especially CD8, and these larger clonotypes were possibly memory cells re-expressing CD45RA. The abundance of TCRs followed a power law with an exponent that differed between naive and memory subsets yet stayed consistent across the three individuals.

From the second PCR step onward, the TCR alpha chain libraries and the TCR beta chain libraries were amplified separately. Donor CMV status was determined by IFNgamma production from CD4+ T cells after overnight stimulation of fresh PBMCs with CMV viral lysate. Using Miltenyi beads, CD4 T cells were first positively selected, and CD8 T cells were then positively selected from the CD4-negative fraction. Cells were stained for CD3, CD4, CD8, CD45RA, CD27 and a live/dead dye and were sorted on a BD Aria II into four subsets based on CD45RA and CD27. Blood came from a few healthy volunteers, each fractionated into CD4 and CD8 T cells and then into four differentiation subsets. Around 110 ml of peripheral blood was collected from each donor, and PBMC were isolated by Ficoll-Paque PLUS density-gradient centrifugation. The sorted cells were lysed in RLT buffer, after which RNA was extracted using a Qiagen RNeasy kit and kept at -80 degrees C.

Libraries came from UMI-ligation and nested PCR. The beta constant-region primer was an equimolar mix of two oligonucleotides covering both TRBC1 and TRBC2. The ligated cDNA went through four rounds of PCR with nested alpha and beta constant-region primers together with the SP2 primer. A single-stranded oligonucleotide bearing the SP2 primer plus a 12-nucleotide UMI was ligated onto the 3' end of the cDNA by T4 RNA ligase 1. The ligation reaction was incubated at 16°C for roughly 18-25 hours. PCR2 was usually performed as a SYBR Green qPCR and halted at a preset threshold so that over-amplification would not occur. Agencourt AMPure XP magnetic beads were used for all purifications after the first. Library quantification was done by Qubit, followed by a TapeStation check on which the main peak was expected at around 650 bp. Pooled libraries were sequenced on an Illumina MiSeq with v2 2x251 paired-end kits, typically giving roughly 0.85-2.2 million reads per sample. Libraries were pooled at about 4.3 nM per sample, and roughly 4.5-7.5% PhiX was added to improve cluster recognition. The source study handled its data this way. FASTQ reads processed by Demultiplexor were assigned V and J genes by Decombinator through tag matching that tolerated a single base-pair mismatch. Collapsinator used UMIs to correct both sequencing errors and frequency errors arising from PCR heterogeneity. TCRs were translated and CDR3s were extracted from the conserved cysteine to the FGXG phenylalanine by CDR3Translator, with non-productive sequences being flagged. Gini, Shannon entropy and inverse Simpson indices were calculated on repertoires subsampled to equal numbers of UMI-defined TCRs. Within the linear range, a power law was fitted to clonotype abundance distributions using maximum likelihood. Similar UMI counts, unique TCR numbers and clonal distributions were obtained with the pipeline and with MIGEC on one naive CD8 sample. One analysis removed from the naive repertoire any naive TCRs that were also present in any memory subset from the same donor. A set of several thousand CMV-associated CDR3 sequences, compiled from VDJdb and a published dataset, was used to search the repertoires. The public reads were reanalyzed by TCRdb: fastp trimming at Q25, MiXCR alignment, in-frame beta chains only. Each CDR3 protein gets just one entry, which takes the most common genes and DNA from the rows behind it. None of the V and J calls come from the authors' own analysis; TCRdb made them. The sample table shows under 150,000 distinct CDR3 sequences, and approximately 20% are seen once. The ten largest clones add up to 0.6% to 0.7% of the sample.

The TCR comes from a human donor in good health. The sequenced material came from naive CD8+ T cells from blood. The sample's cell subset or site, from its label and the paper: naive T cells, CD45RA high CD27+.

This receptor has the CDR3 CASSIGASGRADEQFF. At the DNA level, the sequence is TGTGCCAGTAGTATCGGGGCTAGCGGGAGGGCCGATGAGCAGTTCTTC. The rearrangement combines TRBV19 with TRBJ2-1, with 12 bases matching TRBD2. The CDR3, from cysteine to phenylalanine, totals 16 residues. Here the CDR3 DNA is all that survives: 48 bases in frame from base 1. The germline V gene encodes CDR1 LNHDA and CDR2 SQIVND (reference sequence). Ends trimmed: V by 3 bases, J by 8 bases; bases unmatched to a gene: 8.